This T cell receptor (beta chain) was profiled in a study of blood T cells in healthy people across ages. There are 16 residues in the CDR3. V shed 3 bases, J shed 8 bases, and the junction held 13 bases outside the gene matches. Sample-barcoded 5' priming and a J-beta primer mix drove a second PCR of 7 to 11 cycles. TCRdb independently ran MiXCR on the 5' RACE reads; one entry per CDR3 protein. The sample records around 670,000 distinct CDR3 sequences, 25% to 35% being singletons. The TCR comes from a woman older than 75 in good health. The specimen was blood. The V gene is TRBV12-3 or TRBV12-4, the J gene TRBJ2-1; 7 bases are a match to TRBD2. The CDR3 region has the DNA TGTGCCAGCAGTTTTCGATCGGGACTACTTAAGTATGAGCAGTTCTTC. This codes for CASSFRSGLLKYEQFF.